The rows below give T cell receptor beta chains drawn from one sample of a study of neurological immune-mediated disorders. One entry per CDR3 protein, called by TCRdb with MiXCR from the 5' RACE reads. This table holds some 26,000 distinct CDR3 sequences, 3% to 3.5% found once. The sequencing sample was made of PBMCs. These receptors were obtained from a woman aged 25 to 45 with multiple sclerosis. Each CDR3 is given with its conserved first and last residue. D genes are given only for firm matches. Expanded clones get a size class; other rows say once, few or many, or leave the size out.

TRBV16,NA,medium-sized,TRBJ1-1,CASSEGQRVNTEAFF,TGTGCCAGCAGCGAGGGTCAGCGCGTAAACACTGAAGCTTTCTTT
TRBV18,TRBD1,many,TRBJ1-2,CASSPRQGASTPGGYTF,TGTGCCAGCTCCCCCCGACAGGGGGCGAGTACTCCCGGTGGCTACACCTTC
TRBV20-1,NA,many,TRBJ1-2,CSGELGWDGYTF,TGCAGTGGCGAGCTAGGGTGGGATGGCTACACCTTC
TRBV6-6,TRBD1,many,TRBJ1-1,CASSRGQGSTEAFF,TGTGCCAGCAGCCGCGGACAGGGGTCGACTGAAGCTTTCTTT
TRBV20-1,TRBD1,many,TRBJ2-7,CSARDPGTGAYEQYF,TGCAGTGCTAGAGACCCCGGGACAGGAGCCTACGAGCAGTACTTC
TRBV5-1,NA,many,TRBJ2-7,CASSLEGGENEQYF,TGCGCCAGCAGCTTGGAAGGGGGTGAGAACGAGCAGTACTTC
TRBV7-3,NA,many,TRBJ2-2,CASSLRRGTGELFF,TGTGCCAGCAGCTTACGTCGGGGCACCGGGGAGCTGTTTTTT
TRBV5-5,TRBD1,many,TRBJ1-1,CASSYSPGGTEAFF,TGTGCCAGCAGCTACTCACCAGGGGGAACTGAAGCTTTCTTT
TRBV20-1,NA,many,TRBJ2-2,CSAIHLGTGELFF,TGCAGTGCTATTCACCTGGGGACCGGGGAGCTGTTTTTT
TRBV7-9,NA,few,TRBJ1-2,CASSPWTALEGYTF,TGTGCCAGCAGCCCATGGACCGCGCTTGAAGGCTACACCTTC
TRBV7-8,NA,many,TRBJ2-3,CASSVRERTDTQYF,TGTGCCAGCAGTGTGCGGGAACGCACAGATACGCAGTATTTT
TRBV12-3/TRBV12-4,NA,many,TRBJ2-1,CASNGEGASYNEQFF,TGTGCCAGCAATGGGGAGGGGGCCTCCTACAATGAGCAGTTCTTC
TRBV7-2,NA,many,TRBJ1-1,CASSLGVRGAQTEAFF,TGTGCCAGCAGCTTAGGGGTCCGGGGGGCACAGACTGAAGCTTTCTTT
TRBV9,NA,many,TRBJ2-1,CASSVQGLLYNEQFF,TGTGCCAGCAGCGTCCAGGGACTCCTCTACAATGAGCAGTTCTTC
TRBV20-1,TRBD2,many,TRBJ2-1,CSARDPLAGLREEQFF,TGCAGTGCTAGAGACCCACTAGCGGGGCTAAGGGAAGAGCAGTTCTTC
TRBV5-1,NA,many,TRBJ2-6,CASSYFSSGANVLTF,TGCGCCAGCAGTTATTTTAGCTCTGGGGCCAACGTCCTGACTTTC
TRBV20-1,NA,many,TRBJ1-6,CSAREVQGNSPLNF,TGCAGTGCTAGAGAGGTTCAGGGTAACTCACCCCTCAACTTT
TRBV5-5,TRBD2,many,TRBJ2-2,CASSLVVTSPFSGELFF,TGTGCCAGCAGCTTGGTCGTGACTAGCCCCTTTTCGGGGGAGCTGTTTTTT
TRBV5-1,NA,medium-sized,TRBJ2-6,CASCLATSGANVLTF,TGCGCCAGCTGCCTCGCAACCTCTGGGGCCAACGTCCTGACTTTC
TRBV3-1,NA,many,TRBJ2-2,CASSQGLPTTGELFF,TGTGCCAGCAGCCAAGGACTTCCGACCACCGGGGAGCTGTTTTTT
TRBV12-3/TRBV12-4,NA,many,TRBJ1-5,CASRRDRHQPQHF,TGTGCCAGCAGGCGCGACAGGCATCAGCCCCAGCATTTT
TRBV4-3,NA,many,TRBJ1-2,CASSQVGGLGYTF,TGCGCCAGCAGCCAAGTAGGCGGGTTAGGCTACACCTTC
TRBV5-1,NA,many,TRBJ2-2,CASSLGSGSGELFF,TGCGCCAGCAGCTTGGGGAGCGGATCCGGGGAGCTGTTTTTT
TRBV5-1,NA,many,TRBJ2-2,CASSLTDFTGELFF,TGCGCCAGCAGCTTGACAGACTTCACCGGGGAGCTGTTTTTT
TRBV18,NA,NA,TRBJ2-3,CATSKDSGPDTQYF,TGTGCCACCTCAAAGGACTCGGGACCAGATACGCAGTATTTT
TRBV12-3/TRBV12-4,NA,many,TRBJ2-5,CASSLSKAGGETQYF,TGTGCCAGCAGTTTATCTAAAGCAGGTGGAGAGACCCAGTACTTC
TRBV9,TRBD2,many,TRBJ2-3,CASSVVKGLAVDTQYF,TGTGCCAGCAGCGTAGTAAAGGGACTAGCAGTAGATACGCAGTATTTT
TRBV5-1,TRBD1,many,TRBJ2-5,CASSPPTGVQETQYF,TGCGCCAGCAGCCCCCCGACAGGGGTTCAAGAGACCCAGTACTTC
TRBV9,NA,few,TRBJ1-6,CASNLGPNSPLNF,TGTGCCAGCAACCTAGGTCCTAATTCACCCCTCAACTTT
TRBV7-2,NA,many,TRBJ2-4,CASSFSAKNIQYF,TGTGCCAGCAGCTTTTCGGCCAAAAACATTCAGTACTTC